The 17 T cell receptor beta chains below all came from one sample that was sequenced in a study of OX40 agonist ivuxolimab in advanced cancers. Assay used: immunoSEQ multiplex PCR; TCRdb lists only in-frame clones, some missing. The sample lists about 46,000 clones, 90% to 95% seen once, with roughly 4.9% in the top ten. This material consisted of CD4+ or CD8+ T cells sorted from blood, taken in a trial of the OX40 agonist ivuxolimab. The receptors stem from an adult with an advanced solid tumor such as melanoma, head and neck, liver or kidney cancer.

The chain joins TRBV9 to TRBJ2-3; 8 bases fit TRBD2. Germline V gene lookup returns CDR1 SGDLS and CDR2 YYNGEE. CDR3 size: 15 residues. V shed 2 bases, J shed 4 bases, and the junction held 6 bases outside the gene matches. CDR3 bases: TGTGCCAGCAGCGTGGGAGCGGGAGTAGCAGATACGCAGTATTTT. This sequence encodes CASSVGAGVADTQYF.

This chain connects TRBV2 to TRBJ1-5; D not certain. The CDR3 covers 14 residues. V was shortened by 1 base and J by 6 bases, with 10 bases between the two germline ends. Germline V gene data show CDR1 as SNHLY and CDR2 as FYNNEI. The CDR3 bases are TGTGCCAGCAGTGAAGAGGGTATCTCTCAGCCCCAGCATTTT. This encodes CASSEEGISQPQHF.

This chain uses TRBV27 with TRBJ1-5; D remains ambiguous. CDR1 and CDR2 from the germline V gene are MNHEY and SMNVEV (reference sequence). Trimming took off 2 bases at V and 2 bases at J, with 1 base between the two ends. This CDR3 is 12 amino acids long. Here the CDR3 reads CASSLGNQPQHF. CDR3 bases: TGTGCCAGCAGTTTAGGCAATCAGCCCCAGCATTTT.

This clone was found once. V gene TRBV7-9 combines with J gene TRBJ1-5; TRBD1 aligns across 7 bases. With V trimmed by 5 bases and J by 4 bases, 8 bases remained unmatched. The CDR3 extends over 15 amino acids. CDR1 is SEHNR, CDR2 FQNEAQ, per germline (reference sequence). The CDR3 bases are TGTGCCAGCAGCCCTCAGGGACAGCCTAATCAGCCCCAGCATTTT. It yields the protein CASSPQGQPNQPQHF.

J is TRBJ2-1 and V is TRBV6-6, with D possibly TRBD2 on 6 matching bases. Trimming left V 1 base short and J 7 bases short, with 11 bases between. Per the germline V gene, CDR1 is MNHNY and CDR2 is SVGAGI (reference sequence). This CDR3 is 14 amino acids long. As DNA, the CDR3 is TGTGCCAGCAGTTACTGGCTAGCGTGGAATGAGCAGTTCTTC. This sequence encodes CASSYWLAWNEQFF.

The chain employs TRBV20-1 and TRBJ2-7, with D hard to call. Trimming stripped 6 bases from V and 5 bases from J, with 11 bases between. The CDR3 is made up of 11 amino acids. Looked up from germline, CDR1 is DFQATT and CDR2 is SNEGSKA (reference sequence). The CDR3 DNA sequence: TGCAGTGCCAAGGCCTTGAACGAGCAGTACTTC. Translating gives CSAKALNEQYF.

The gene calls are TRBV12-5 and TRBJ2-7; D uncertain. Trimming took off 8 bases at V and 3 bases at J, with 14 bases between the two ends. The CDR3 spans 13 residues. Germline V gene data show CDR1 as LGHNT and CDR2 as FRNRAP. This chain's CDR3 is CASSIDSNYEQYF. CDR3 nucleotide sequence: TGTGCTAGTAGTATCGACTCCAACTACGAGCAGTACTTC.

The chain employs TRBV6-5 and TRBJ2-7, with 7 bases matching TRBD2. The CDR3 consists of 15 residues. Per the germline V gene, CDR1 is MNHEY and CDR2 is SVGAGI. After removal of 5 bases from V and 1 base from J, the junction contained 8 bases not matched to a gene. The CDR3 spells CASSPGTTASYEQYF. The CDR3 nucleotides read TGTGCCAGCAGTCCCGGGACTACGGCTTCCTACGAGCAGTACTTC.

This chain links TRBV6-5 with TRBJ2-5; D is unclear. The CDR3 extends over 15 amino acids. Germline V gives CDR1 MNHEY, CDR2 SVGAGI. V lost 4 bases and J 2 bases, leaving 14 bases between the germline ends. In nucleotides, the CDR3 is TGTGCCAGCAGTTTTACGGGTCTTTTACAAGAGACCCAGTACTTC. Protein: CASSFTGLLQETQYF.

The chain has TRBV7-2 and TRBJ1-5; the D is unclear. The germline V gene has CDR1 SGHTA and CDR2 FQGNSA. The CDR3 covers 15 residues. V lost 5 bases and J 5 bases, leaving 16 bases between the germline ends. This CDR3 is CASSLLPGEDQPQHF. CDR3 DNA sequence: TGTGCCAGCAGCCTACTACCCGGTGAGGATCAGCCCCAGCATTTT.

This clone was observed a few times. CDR3 in amino acids: CASSDTENYEQYF. The DNA for the CDR3 is TGTGCCAGCAGCGATACAGAGAATTACGAGCAGTACTTC. This chain connects TRBV9 to TRBJ2-7; no reliable D call. CDR3 length: 13 amino acids. Looked up from germline, CDR1 is SGDLS and CDR2 is YYNGEE. Trimming pared 3 bases from V and 4 bases from J, leaving 11 bases between.

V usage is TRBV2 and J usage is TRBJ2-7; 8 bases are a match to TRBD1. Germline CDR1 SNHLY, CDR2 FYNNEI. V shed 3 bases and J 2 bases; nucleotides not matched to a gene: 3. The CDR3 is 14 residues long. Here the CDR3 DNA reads TGTGCCAGCAGTGATTGGACAGGGCCCTACGAGCAGTACGTC. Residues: CASSDWTGPYEQYV.

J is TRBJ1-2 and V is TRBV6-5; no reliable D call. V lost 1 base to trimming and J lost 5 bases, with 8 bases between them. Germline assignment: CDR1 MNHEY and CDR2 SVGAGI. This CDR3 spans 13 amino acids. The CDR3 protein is CASSYFRAYGYTF. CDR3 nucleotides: TGTGCCAGCAGTTACTTTCGGGCTTATGGCTACACCTTC.

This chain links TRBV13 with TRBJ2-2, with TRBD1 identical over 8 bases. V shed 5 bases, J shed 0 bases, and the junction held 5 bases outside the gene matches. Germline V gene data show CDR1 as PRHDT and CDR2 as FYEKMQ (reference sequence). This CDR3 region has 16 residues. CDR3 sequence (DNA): TGTGCCAGCAGCCTCAACAGGGGGGCGAACACCGGGGAGCTGTTTTTT. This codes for CASSLNRGANTGELFF.

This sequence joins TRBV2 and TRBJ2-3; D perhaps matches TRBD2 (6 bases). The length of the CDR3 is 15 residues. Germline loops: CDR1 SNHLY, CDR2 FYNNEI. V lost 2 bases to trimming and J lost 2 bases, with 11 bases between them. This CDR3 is CASSEPREYTDTQYF. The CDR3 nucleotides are TGTGCCAGCAGTGAACCCCGGGAGTACACAGATACGCAGTATTTT.

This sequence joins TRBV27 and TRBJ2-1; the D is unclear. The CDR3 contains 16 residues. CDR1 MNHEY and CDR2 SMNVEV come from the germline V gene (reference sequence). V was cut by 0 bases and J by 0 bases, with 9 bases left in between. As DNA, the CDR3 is TGTGCCAGCAGTTTATCAGCAGGTAGCTCCTACAATGAGCAGTTCTTC. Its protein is CASSLSAGSSYNEQFF.

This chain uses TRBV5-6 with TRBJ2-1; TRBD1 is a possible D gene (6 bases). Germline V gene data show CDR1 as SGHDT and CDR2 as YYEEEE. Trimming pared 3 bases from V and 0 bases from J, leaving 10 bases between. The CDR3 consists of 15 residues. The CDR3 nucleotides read TGTGCCAGCAGCTCAGGGGTTAGCTCCTACAATGAGCAGTTCTTC. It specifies CASSSGVSSYNEQFF.